This T cell receptor beta chain was retrieved from a study of long-term antiretroviral therapy in people with HIV. CDR1 is MDHEN and CDR2 is SYDVKM in the germline V gene. The CDR3 has 17 amino acids. V was pared by 6 bases and J by 8 bases, with 23 bases between. No fewer than two post-ART and no fewer than one pre-ART PBMC samples existed for each donor. Running of the v3.0 immunoSEQ assay took place at survey level. Measured with immunoSEQ multiplex PCR; TCRdb has only the in-frame clones, and not every one. The data hold roughly 17,000 clones, with roughly 78% observed a single time. Overall study findings and caveats: Post-ART samples showed increased diversity that remained below transplant donor control levels. Blood sampling spanned 2004 to 2017, possibly under older ART regimens.

This clone was picked up one time. Its antigen is as yet unknown. This receptor was taken from a man aged 30-40 years with HIV. The input for sequencing was unsorted PBMCs, taken at the start of antiretroviral therapy. The chain has TRBV28 and TRBJ1-6; D possibly corresponds to TRBD1 (6 bases). The CDR3 DNA follows: TGTGCCAGCAGCGCTCCCGGGACACTCAAAAGGGATTCACCCCTCCACTTT. It codes for CASSAPGTLKRDSPLHF.